Below, 11 T cell receptor beta chains from the same sample are listed, as sequenced in a study of blood T cell repertoires in COVID-19. Clones were read by immunoSEQ multiplex PCR, and TCRdb kept only the in-frame ones, dropping some. In the table there are approximately 170,000 clones, around four fifths of which are singletons. The material sequenced was PBMCs or T cells enriched from blood (not recorded which). These receptors were taken from a woman between 50 and 59 years old in a cohort exposed to, infected with or recovered from COVID-19 (not recorded which).

In its sample, this clone was seen a few times. The V gene is TRBV4-2, the J gene TRBJ2-3; 11 nucleotides agree with TRBD2. V lost 2 bases and J lost 3; bases outside the gene matches: 4. The germline CDR1 and CDR2 sequences are LGHNA and YNFKEQ. The CDR3 contains 16 residues. The CDR3 is CASSQPSGGMTDTQYF. DNA of the CDR3: TGTGCCAGCAGCCAACCTAGCGGGGGGATGACAGATACGCAGTATTTT.

This sequence joins TRBV7-2 and TRBJ2-5; maybe TRBD1 (5 bases). Germline V gene data show CDR1 as SGHTA and CDR2 as FQGNSA. The V end lost 2 bases, the J end lost 3 bases, and 10 bases lay between the germline ends. The CDR3 totals 14 residues. For the CDR3, the DNA is TGTGCCAGCAGCTTACTAGGGGCGGAAGAGACCCAGTACTTC. Translation: CASSLLGAEETQYF.

The CDR3 sequence is CASSQDLGSSYEQYF. CDR3 bases: TGTGCCAGCAGCCAAGATCTAGGGAGCTCCTACGAGCAGTACTTC. The chain employs TRBV3-1 (or the pseudogene TRBV3-2) and TRBJ2-7, with a weak D call TRBD2 (5 bases). CDR3 length: 15 residues. In germline, CDR1 is LGHDT, CDR2 YNNKEL (reference sequence). V was shortened by 0 bases and J by 0 bases, with 9 bases between the two germline ends.

CDR3 loop: CASSPGHGTNSPLHF. DNA for the CDR3: TGTGCCAGCTCACCTGGGCATGGAACTAATTCACCCCTCCACTTT. This chain joins TRBV18 and TRBJ1-6; D is undetermined. The germline V gene has CDR1 KGHSH and CDR2 LQKENI. The CDR3 spans 15 residues. The V end was cut by 3 bases, the J end by 6 bases, with 12 bases between.

This clone was seen only once. This chain connects TRBV29-1 to TRBJ2-1; 11 bases are a match to TRBD2. V shed 7 bases, J shed 4 bases, and the junction held 3 bases outside the gene matches. Germline-derived CDR1 and CDR2 are SQVTM and ANQGSEA. The CDR3 totals 13 residues. CDR3 nucleotides: TGCAGCGCAACTAGCGGGAGTTACAATGAGCAGTTCTTC. It is translated as CSATSGSYNEQFF.

This clone was recorded only once. This rearrangement joins TRBV11-1 to TRBJ2-7; 7 nucleotides agree with TRBD1. V lost 5 bases, J lost 7 bases, and 5 bases stayed unmatched. Germline V lookup: CDR1 SGHAT, CDR2 FQDESV (reference sequence). CDR3 length: 12 residues. CDR3 nucleotide sequence: TGTGCCAGCAGCCTAACAGGGGTAGAGCAGTACTTC. This sequence encodes CASSLTGVEQYF.

This clone was detected only once. The chain joins TRBV5-1 to TRBJ1-1, with D possibly being TRBD1 (5 bases). Germline loops: CDR1 SGHRS, CDR2 YFSETQ. This CDR3 has 14 amino acids. The ends were cut back, 2 bases at V and 2 bases at J, with 10 bases in the middle. Here the CDR3 DNA reads TGCGCCAGCAGCTTCGGGGGTTTAAACACTGAAGCTTTCTTT. This encodes CASSFGGLNTEAFF. The full variable domain, in which reference TRBV5-1 and TRBJ1-1 provide the parts outside the CDR3, is KAGVTQTPRYLIKTRGQQVTLSCSPISGHRSVSWYQQTPGQGLQFLFEYFSETQRNKGNFPGRFSGRQFSNSRSEMNVSTLELGDSALYLCASSFGGLNTEAFFGQGTRLTVV.

The chain combines TRBV18 with TRBJ2-1; 10 bases are shared with TRBD2. CDR3 length: 15 residues. With 6 bases clipped from V and 3 bases from J, the junction kept 5 bases outside the gene matches. The germline CDR1 and CDR2 sequences are KGHSH and LQKENI. CDR3 sequence (DNA): TGTGCCAGCTCTCTCGGACTAGCGGTCTACAATGAGCAGTTCTTC. It codes for CASSLGLAVYNEQFF.

Only one count was recorded for this clone. The genes are TRBV9 and TRBJ1-2, with unresolved D. Per the germline V gene, CDR1 is SGDLS and CDR2 is YYNGEE. There are 13 residues in the CDR3. The V gene lost 5 bases and the J gene lost 7 bases, with 15 bases spanning the gap. Written as DNA, the CDR3 is TGTGCCAGCAGTGATAGTCCCCCTCGTGGCTACACCTTC. This sequence encodes CASSDSPPRGYTF.

The chain recombines TRBV19 with TRBJ2-4; TRBD1 matches at 9 bases. The CDR3 length is 17 residues. CDR1 LNHDA and CDR2 SQIVND come from the germline V gene (reference sequence). With 1 base clipped from V and 6 bases from J, the junction kept 10 bases outside the gene matches. CDR3 nucleotides: TGTGCCAGTAGTATAGTTGGGACAGGGTTTAAGGGAAACATTCAGTACTTC. It codes for CASSIVGTGFKGNIQYF.

This clone was picked up many times. This specimen includes other DNA sequences encoding the same CDR3. The V gene is TRBV27, the J gene TRBJ1-2, with D maybe TRBD1 (5 bases). In germline, CDR1 is MNHEY, CDR2 SMNVEV (reference sequence). The CDR3 is 14 amino acids. V lost 2 bases to trimming and J lost 3 bases, with 10 bases between them. CDR3 sequence: CASSLRRGDYGYTF. The CDR3 DNA reads TGTGCCAGCAGTTTACGTAGGGGCGACTATGGCTACACCTTC.